These 30 T cell receptor beta chains were sequenced from one sample in a study of control samples from healthy donors and cancer patients. Libraries were prepared by immunoSEQ multiplex PCR; TCRdb keeps only in-frame clonotypes and omits some of them. The repertoire holds about 39,000 clones, with about four fifths as singletons. Sequenced material: PBMCs. These receptors all stem from a woman aged 60-75 years with lung cancer.

This rearrangement joins TRBV3-1 (or the pseudogene TRBV3-2) to TRBJ2-1; D is ambiguous. The CDR3 spans 16 residues. With 1 base removed from V and 6 bases from J, the gap between germline ends came to 16 bases. Germline assignment: CDR1 LGHDT and CDR2 YNNKEL (reference sequence). CDR3 in amino acids: CASSQAETSTANEQFF. For the CDR3, the DNA is TGTGCCAGCAGCCAAGCGGAGACCTCCACGGCCAATGAGCAGTTCTTC.

V and J are TRBV19 and TRBJ1-4; tentatively, D is TRBD1 (5 bases). Germline V CDR1 and CDR2: LNHDA, SQIVND (reference sequence). With 3 bases removed from V and 3 bases from J, the gap between germline ends came to 11 bases. The CDR3 spans 15 residues. The CDR3 nucleotides are TGTGCCAGTAGTATCCAGGGTAATGCTAATGAAAAACTGTTTTTT. It encodes CASSIQGNANEKLFF.

The sample holds one count of this clone. The chain uses TRBV25-1 and TRBJ2-5; D is unresolved. Germline V gives CDR1 MGHDK, CDR2 SYGVNS. V dropped 6 bases and J dropped 1 base, with 3 bases sitting between them. This CDR3 comprises 11 residues. The CDR3 protein is CASRTQETQYF. The CDR3 DNA sequence: TGTGCCAGCAGGACCCAAGAGACCCAGTACTTC.

The rearrangement uses TRBV19 and TRBJ2-7, with D possibly called TRBD1 or TRBD2 (6 bases each). V lost 7 bases and J 2 bases, leaving 18 bases between the germline ends. The CDR3 consists of 15 residues. The germline CDR1 and CDR2 sequences are LNHDA and SQIVND (reference sequence). Written as DNA, the CDR3 is TGTGCCAGTAAGGCCGAGGGGGGAACCACCTACGAGCAGTACTTC. Amino acid sequence: CASKAEGGTTYEQYF.

This rearrangement joins TRBV27 to TRBJ1-1; D is uncertain. V was clipped by 2 bases and J by 8 bases, with 12 bases between them. The CDR3 runs to 13 residues. Germline V lookup: CDR1 MNHEY, CDR2 SMNVEV (reference sequence). DNA for the CDR3: TGTGCCAGCAGTTTAGCTGCGGGCTCCGAAGCTTTCTTT. Its protein is CASSLAAGSEAFF.

This rearrangement joins TRBV30 to TRBJ2-7; no definite D call. Trimming left V 2 bases short and J 3 bases short, with 14 bases between. CDR1 is GTSNPN, CDR2 SVGIG, per germline (reference sequence). CDR3 length: 14 residues. The CDR3, as DNA: TGTGCCTGGAGTCCGGCCATCGGGCTCTACGAGCAGTACTTC. It translates to CAWSPAIGLYEQYF.

The CDR3 is CATGQGEETQYF. The CDR3 coding sequence is TGTGCCACCGGACAGGGCGAAGAGACCCAGTACTTC. The chain carries TRBV6-5 and TRBJ2-5, with TRBD1 identical over 8 bases. Germline loops: CDR1 MNHEY, CDR2 SVGAGI. V was pared by 10 bases and J by 3 bases, with 4 bases of the junction left unmatched. The CDR3 extends over 12 amino acids.

This chain uses TRBV6-5 with TRBJ1-2; TRBD1 matches 8 bases. This CDR3 is built from 15 residues. After removal of 6 bases from V and 3 bases from J, the junction contained 9 bases not matched to a gene. Germline V gene sequence: CDR1 MNHEY, CDR2 SVGAGI. The CDR3 DNA follows: TGTGCCAGCAGCGGCCTCACAGGGGGTCACTATGGCTACACCTTC. Translation: CASSGLTGGHYGYTF.

The table lists this clone with a count of one. This sequence joins TRBV4-1 and TRBJ1-1, with 10 bases identical to TRBD1. Per germline, CDR1 MGHRA and CDR2 YSYEKL. The CDR3 spans 17 residues. The V and J ends lost 3 bases and 1 base, in that order; junction bases with no gene match: 8. The CDR3: CASSHRQGALTNTEAFF. CDR3 in DNA: TGCGCCAGCAGCCACCGACAGGGGGCATTGACGAACACTGAAGCTTTCTTT.

J is TRBJ1-1 and V is TRBV7-2; D unclear. The V gene's germline CDR1 is SGHTA and CDR2 FQGNSA. The CDR3 is made up of 14 amino acids. The germline V and J ends were trimmed by 5 bases and 1 base, with 11 bases remaining between them. The chain's CDR3 is CASSLPDANTEAFF. CDR3 sequence (DNA): TGTGCCAGCAGCCTTCCGGACGCGAACACTGAAGCTTTCTTT. The full variable domain, with the rest looked up from reference TRBV7-2 and TRBJ1-1, is GAGVSQSPSNKVTEKGKDVELRCDPISGHTALYWYRQSLGQGLEFLIYFQGNSAPDKSGLPSDRFSAERTGGSVSTLTIQRTQQEDSAVYLCASSLPDANTEAFFGQGTRLTVV.

The chain is built from TRBV24-1 and TRBJ2-1; 9 positions match TRBD1. Germline trimming cut 5 bases from V and 8 bases from J; bases unmatched to any gene: 9. Germline CDR1 reads KGHDR; CDR2 reads SFDVKD. The length of the CDR3 is 15 residues. The CDR3: CATSGSRDREHEQFF. CDR3 nucleotides: TGTGCCACCAGTGGCTCCCGGGACAGGGAGCATGAGCAGTTCTTC.

The chain joins TRBV6-5 to TRBJ2-7; the match to TRBD2 covers 7 bases. This CDR3 spans 15 amino acids. Germline lookup yields CDR1 MNHEY and CDR2 SVGAGI. V was pared by 8 bases and J by 2 bases, with 12 bases of the junction left unmatched. The CDR3 DNA is TGTGCCAGCTTTCTAGTAGCGGGCGAGACCTACGAGCAGTACTTC. This translates into CASFLVAGETYEQYF.

This sequence joins TRBV5-6 and TRBJ1-2, with no clear D. This CDR3 contains 13 residues. Germline CDR1 is SGHDT and CDR2 is YYEEEE. Trimming left V 0 bases short and J 8 bases short, with 11 bases between. Here the CDR3 reads CASSLGDLGGYTF. The CDR3 nucleotides are TGTGCCAGCAGCTTGGGGGATCTCGGAGGCTACACCTTC.

Comment on this clone: One end of the junction fails to match germline, which may point to a read error. The rearrangement uses TRBV15 and TRBJ2-7, with 8 bases aligning to TRBD1. Germline CDR1 and CDR2: LNHNV and YYDKDF (reference sequence). The CDR3 is made up of 13 amino acids. CDR3 protein: CATSRDRLDRANF. The CDR3 nucleotides read TGTGCCACCAGCAGAGATCGGCTGGACAGGGCAAACTTC.

CDR3 nucleotide sequence: TGTGCCAGCAGCAACCAGGGGGGTTATGGCTACACCTTC. It codes for CASSNQGGYGYTF. V and J are TRBV7-3 and TRBJ1-2, with 7 nucleotides matching TRBD1. Germline V gives CDR1 SGHTA, CDR2 FQGTGA. Trimming cost V 5 bases and J 5 bases; bases outside gene matches: 5. The CDR3 runs to 13 residues.

The genes are TRBV7-3 and TRBJ2-7, with TRBD2 identical over 8 bases. The CDR3 has 14 residues. V lost 6 bases, J lost 4 bases, and 8 bases stayed unmatched. CDR1 is SGHTA, CDR2 FQGTGA, per germline. CDR3 nucleotides: TGTGCCAGCAGGAATCCGGGACTAGAGTACGAGCAGTACTTC. The encoded protein is CASRNPGLEYEQYF.

The genes are TRBV18 and TRBJ1-5, with D possibly TRBD1 on 6 matching bases. This CDR3 has 15 residues. The V end was cut by 2 bases, the J end by 7 bases, with 15 bases between. Germline V gene lookup returns CDR1 KGHSH and CDR2 LQKENI. CDR3 in amino acids: CASSPEGGGGQPQHF. CDR3 nucleotides: TGTGCCAGCTCACCAGAGGGGGGGGGAGGACAGCCCCAGCATTTT.

This chain links TRBV9 with TRBJ2-2; D might be TRBD2 (6 bases). Between the trimmed V and J ends, which lost 3 bases and 5 bases, there was a span of 17 bases. This CDR3 has 16 residues. Germline CDR1 SGDLS, CDR2 YYNGEE. CDR3 residues: CASSAPEGRITGELFF. The CDR3 coding sequence is TGTGCCAGCAGCGCGCCGGAGGGGAGAATAACCGGGGAGCTGTTTTTT.

This clone was seen more than once but under ten times. The chain couples TRBV7-2 to TRBJ2-1, with 7 bases aligning to TRBD1. There are 15 residues in the CDR3. V gave up 5 bases and J gave up 6 bases; unmatched junction bases: 10. In germline, CDR1 is SGHTA, CDR2 FQGNSA. As DNA, the CDR3 is TGTGCCAGCAGCGCTACAGGGGAAATCGGCAATGAGCAGTTCTTC. Protein: CASSATGEIGNEQFF. Drawing the rest from reference TRBV7-2 and TRBJ2-1, the complete variable domain is GAGVSQSPSNKVTEKGKDVELRCDPISGHTALYWYRQSLGQGLEFLIYFQGNSAPDKSGLPSDRFSAERTGGSVSTLTIQRTQQEDSAVYLCASSATGEIGNEQFFGPGTRLTVL.

The table lists this clone with a few counts. The rearrangement joins TRBV7-6 to TRBJ1-1; TRBD1 is a possible D gene (5 bases). The V end lost 2 bases, the J end lost 0 bases, and 13 bases lay between the germline ends. Germline CDR1 and CDR2: SGHVS and FNYEAQ. CDR3 size: 16 residues. CDR3 nucleotides: TGTGCCAGCAGCTTATATGCAGGGTGGTTGAACACTGAAGCTTTCTTT. Amino acid sequence: CASSLYAGWLNTEAFF. Full variable domain (missing parts from reference TRBV7-6 and TRBJ1-1): GAGVSQSPRYKVTKRGQDVALRCDPISGHVSLYWYRQALGQGPEFLTYFNYEAQQDKSGLPNDRFSAERPEGSISTLTIQRTEQRDSAMYRCASSLYAGWLNTEAFFGQGTRLTVV.

The V call is TRBV6-5, the J call TRBJ1-1, with D unresolved. Trimming pared 7 bases from V and 4 bases from J, leaving 7 bases between. The germline V gene encodes CDR1 MNHEY and CDR2 SVGAGI. This CDR3 region has 11 residues. The CDR3, as DNA: TGTGCCAGCATGCGAGGCACTGAAGCTTTCTTT. Its protein product is CASMRGTEAFF.

This sequence joins TRBV13 and TRBJ2-1; TRBD2 is a possible D gene (6 bases). Germline values: CDR1 PRHDT, CDR2 FYEKMQ (reference sequence). The CDR3 sequence is 14 residues long. Trimming took off 10 bases at V and 2 bases at J, with 15 bases between the two ends. The CDR3 bases are TGTGCCATGGGCACGCGGGAAACCTACAATGAGCAGTTCTTC. Protein: CAMGTRETYNEQFF.

This chain uses TRBV6-2 or TRBV6-3 with TRBJ2-7, with 8 bases identical to TRBD1. V lost 9 bases, J lost 10 bases, and 8 bases stayed unmatched. The CDR3 is 11 residues long. The germline gives CDR1 MNHEY, CDR2 SVGEGT. Here the CDR3 reads CASSRGQGQYF. CDR3 nucleotide sequence: TGTGCCAGTAGTCGTGGACAGGGACAGTACTTC.

The CDR3 DNA is TGTGCCAGCAGTGGGGGGATTGGGGGATCACCCCTCCACTTT. Its translation: CASSGGIGGSPLHF. The rearrangement uses TRBV2 and TRBJ1-6, with a weak D call TRBD1 (5 bases). Trimming stripped 4 bases from V and 10 bases from J, with 14 bases between. Germline CDR1 reads SNHLY; CDR2 reads FYNNEI. The CDR3 loop spans 14 amino acids. Using reference TRBV2 and TRBJ1-6 for the parts outside the CDR3, the full variable domain is EPEVTQTPSHQVTQMGQEVILRCVPISNHLYFYWYRQILGQKVEFLVSFYNNEISEKSEIFDDQFSVERPDGSNFTLKIRSTKLEDSAMYFCASSGGIGGSPLHFGNGTRLTVT.

This sequence joins TRBV19 and TRBJ2-7; D could derive from TRBD1 or TRBD2 (6 bases each). The CDR3 loop spans 14 amino acids. V lost 4 bases, J lost 6 bases, and 16 bases lay in between. CDR1 is LNHDA and CDR2 is SQIVND in the germline V gene (reference sequence). CDR3 amino acids: CASSNGWGASEQYF. CDR3 DNA sequence: TGTGCCAGTAGTAACGGTTGGGGGGCGTCCGAGCAGTACTTC.

The rearrangement links TRBV9 to TRBJ1-1, with D unclear. Trimming took 1 base from V and 6 from J, leaving 13 bases between them. Germline loops: CDR1 SGDLS, CDR2 YYNGEE. This CDR3 is built from 14 residues. The CDR3 nucleotides read TGTGCCAGCAGCGTATTAGGTCTAAATGCTGAAGCTTTCTTT. Residues: CASSVLGLNAEAFF.

The chain has TRBV5-6 and TRBJ1-3; no firm D call. Germline values: CDR1 SGHDT, CDR2 YYEEEE. V lost 1 base, J lost 2 bases, and 7 bases lay in between. The CDR3 has 14 amino acids. The CDR3 DNA follows: TGTGCCAGCAGCTTGCTTAGGGCTGGAAACACCATATATTTT. Amino acid sequence: CASSLLRAGNTIYF.

The V and J genes are TRBV18 and TRBJ2-3, with D perhaps matching TRBD1 (5 bases). Deletions cut 3 bases from V and 1 base from J, with 8 bases between. Germline V lookup: CDR1 KGHSH, CDR2 LQKENI. The CDR3 totals 14 residues. CDR3 sequence reads: CASSPLGGTDTQYF. CDR3 DNA: TGTGCCAGCTCACCGTTAGGGGGCACAGATACGCAGTATTTT.

The V call is TRBV7-9, the J call TRBJ2-1; no clear D gene. Looked up from germline, CDR1 is SEHNR and CDR2 is FQNEAQ (reference sequence). CDR3 length equals 15 residues. The V gene lost 5 bases and the J gene lost 6 bases, with 17 bases spanning the gap. Here the CDR3 reads CASSAVGRRSNEQFF. DNA of the CDR3: TGTGCCAGCAGCGCCGTTGGGCGGCGGTCCAATGAGCAGTTCTTC.

Notes on this clone: This specimen includes other DNA sequences encoding the same CDR3. The rearrangement joins TRBV7-9 to TRBJ2-7, with D hard to call. There are 11 residues in the CDR3. Per the germline V gene, CDR1 is SEHNR and CDR2 is FQNEAQ (reference sequence). V shed 3 bases and J shed 4 bases, with 4 bases lying between them. CDR3 in amino acids: CASSLRYEQYF. In DNA form, the CDR3 reads TGTGCCAGCAGCTTGAGGTACGAGCAGTACTTC.